The source of this T cell receptor (beta chain) is a study of regulatory T cells. Study observations and caveats: Hydrophobic residues at CDR3 positions 6 and 7 were enriched in conventional CD4+ T cells of CD3G-deficient patients.

The J segment lost 3 bases and the V segment lost 2 bases, leaving 4 bases of the junction unmatched. This CDR3 is built from 15 residues. The V gene's germline CDR1 is MDHEN and CDR2 SYDVKM. Patients aged 2 to 39 years had fewer naive and more memory CD4+ and CD8+ T cells. CD4+ T cells were divided by sorting: CD25-high CD127-low Tregs, CD25-low CD127-high conventional cells. In the case of this clone: The antigen is not known.

Amplification used 52 TRBV primers and 13 TRBJ primers. The protocol was immunoSEQ multiplex PCR, while the TCRdb copy is restricted to in-frame clones and leaves out a portion. The data contain some 15,000 clones, more than 65% of them seen just once; the ten biggest clones take up around 8%. The material sequenced was conventional CD4+ T cells sorted from blood. This TCR was recovered from a person aged 30 to 39 with CD3G deficiency. The chain links TRBV28 to TRBJ2-7; 10 positions match TRBD2. For the CDR3, the DNA is TGTGCCAGCAGTTTACACGCTAGCGGGAGCTACGAGCAGTACTTC. This gives the protein CASSLHASGSYEQYF.